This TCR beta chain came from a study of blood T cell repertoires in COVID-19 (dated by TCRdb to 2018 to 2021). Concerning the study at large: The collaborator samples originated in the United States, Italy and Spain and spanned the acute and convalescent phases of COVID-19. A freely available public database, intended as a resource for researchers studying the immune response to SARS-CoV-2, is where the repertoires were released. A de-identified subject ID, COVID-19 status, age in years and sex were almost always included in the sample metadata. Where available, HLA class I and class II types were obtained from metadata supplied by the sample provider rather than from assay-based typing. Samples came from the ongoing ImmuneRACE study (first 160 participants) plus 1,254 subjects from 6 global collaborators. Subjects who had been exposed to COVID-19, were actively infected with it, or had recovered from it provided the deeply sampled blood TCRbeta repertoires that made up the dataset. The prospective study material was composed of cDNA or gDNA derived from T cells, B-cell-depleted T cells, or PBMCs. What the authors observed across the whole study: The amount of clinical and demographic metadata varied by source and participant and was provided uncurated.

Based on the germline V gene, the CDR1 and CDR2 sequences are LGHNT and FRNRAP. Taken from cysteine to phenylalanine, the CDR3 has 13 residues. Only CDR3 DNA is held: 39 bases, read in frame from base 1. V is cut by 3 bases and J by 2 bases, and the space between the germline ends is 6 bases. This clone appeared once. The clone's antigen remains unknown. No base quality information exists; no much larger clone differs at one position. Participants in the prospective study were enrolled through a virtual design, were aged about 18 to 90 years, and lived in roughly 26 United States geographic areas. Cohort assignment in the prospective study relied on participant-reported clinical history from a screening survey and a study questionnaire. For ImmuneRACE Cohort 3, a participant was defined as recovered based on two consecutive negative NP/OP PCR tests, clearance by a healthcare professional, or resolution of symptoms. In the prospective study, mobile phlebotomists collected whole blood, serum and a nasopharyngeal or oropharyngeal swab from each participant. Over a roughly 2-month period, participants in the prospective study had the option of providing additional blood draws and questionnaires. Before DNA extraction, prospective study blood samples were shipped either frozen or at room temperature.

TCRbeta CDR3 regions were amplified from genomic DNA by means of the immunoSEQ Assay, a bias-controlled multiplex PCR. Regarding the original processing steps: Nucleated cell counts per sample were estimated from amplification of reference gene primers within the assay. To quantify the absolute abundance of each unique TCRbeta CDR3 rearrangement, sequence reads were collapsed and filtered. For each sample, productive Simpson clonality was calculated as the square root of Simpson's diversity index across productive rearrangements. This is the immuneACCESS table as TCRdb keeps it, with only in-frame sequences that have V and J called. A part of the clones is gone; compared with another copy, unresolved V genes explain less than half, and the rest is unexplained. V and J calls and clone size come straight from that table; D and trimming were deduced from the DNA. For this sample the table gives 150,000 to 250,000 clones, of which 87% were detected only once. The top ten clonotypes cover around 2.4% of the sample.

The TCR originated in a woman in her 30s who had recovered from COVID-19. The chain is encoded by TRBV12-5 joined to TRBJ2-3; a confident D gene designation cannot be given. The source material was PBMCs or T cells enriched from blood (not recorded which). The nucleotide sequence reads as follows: TGTGCTAGTGGTTTTTCCAACACAGATACGCAGTATTTT. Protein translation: CASGFSNTDTQYF. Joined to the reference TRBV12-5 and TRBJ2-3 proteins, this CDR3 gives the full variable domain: DARVTQTPRHKVTEMGQEVTMRCQPILGHNTVFWYRQTMMQGLELLAYFRNRAPLDDSGMPKDRFSAEMPDATLATLKIQPSEPRDSAVYFCASGFSNTDTQYFGPGTRLTVL.